These 31 T cell receptor beta chains were sequenced from one sample in a study of neurological immune-mediated disorders. A single record per CDR3 protein comes from TCRdb applying MiXCR to the 5' RACE reads. The sample has about 38,000 distinct CDR3 sequences; almost 7.5% are singletons. Sequenced sample: CD4+ T cells from blood. All receptors derive from a man aged 45-60 years in good health.

The table lists this clonotype with many counts. This chain links TRBV5-1 with TRBJ1-2; TRBD1 is a possible D gene (5 bases). Germline V lookup: CDR1 SGHRS, CDR2 YFSETQ. The CDR3 has 14 amino acids. V was pared by 0 bases and J by 1 base, with 7 bases between. CDR3 region: CASSLAGGNYGYTF. In DNA, the CDR3 is TGCGCCAGCAGCTTGGCCGGGGGTAACTATGGCTACACCTTC.

This clonotype was found many times. This chain uses TRBV20-1 with TRBJ2-7, with 11 bases identical to TRBD1. There are 16 residues in the CDR3. The germline V gene has CDR1 DFQATT and CDR2 SNEGSKA (reference sequence). V lost 1 base, J lost 5 bases, and 10 bases stayed unmatched. The CDR3 DNA sequence: TGCAGTGCTAGAGTCGGCCGGGACAGGGGGACCAACGAGCAGTACTTC. Its protein is CSARVGRDRGTNEQYF.

Ten or more counts support this clonotype. The chain couples TRBV20-1 to TRBJ2-5, with 13 bases identical to TRBD2. The CDR3 sequence is 16 residues long. Germline V gives CDR1 DFQATT, CDR2 SNEGSKA (reference sequence). V lost 0 bases to trimming and J lost 5 bases; unmatched junction nucleotides: 6. The DNA for the CDR3 is TGCAGTGCTAGAGATCTTCGACTAGCGGGAGGTGAGACCCAGTACTTC. This encodes CSARDLRLAGGETQYF.

This clonotype was recorded at least ten times. The J gene is TRBJ2-5, the V gene TRBV5-1; D perhaps matches TRBD2 (5 bases). CDR3 length: 13 residues. V lost 5 bases to trimming and J lost 5 bases, with 13 bases between them. In germline, CDR1 is SGHRS, CDR2 YFSETQ. CDR3 sequence: CASRRAAVETQYF. CDR3 DNA sequence: TGCGCCAGCAGGAGGGCCGCAGTGGAGACCCAGTACTTC. The full variable domain, in which reference TRBV5-1 and TRBJ2-5 provide the parts outside the CDR3, is KAGVTQTPRYLIKTRGQQVTLSCSPISGHRSVSWYQQTPGQGLQFLFEYFSETQRNKGNFPGRFSGRQFSNSRSEMNVSTLELGDSALYLCASRRAAVETQYFGPGTRLLVL.

This clonotype came up many times. J is TRBJ2-2 and V is TRBV6-2 or TRBV6-3; the match to TRBD2 covers 14 bases. Losses at the gene ends were 6 bases for V and 6 bases for J; bases not matched to a gene: 12. The germline V gene has CDR1 MNHEY and CDR2 SVGEGT. The CDR3 sequence is 18 residues long. The CDR3 protein is CASRPGTSGSHRAGELFF. Here the CDR3 DNA reads TGTGCCAGCAGGCCCGGGACTAGCGGGAGCCATAGGGCCGGGGAGCTGTTTTTT.

There are many counts of this clonotype. The rearrangement links TRBV20-1 to TRBJ2-3; TRBD2 might be the D (5 bases). CDR1 and CDR2 from the germline V gene are DFQATT and SNEGSKA (reference sequence). V was cut by 7 bases and J by 3 bases, with 8 bases left in between. This CDR3 has 11 amino acids. The CDR3 sequence is CSEAATDTQYF. CDR3 bases: TGCAGTGAAGCGGCAACAGATACGCAGTATTTT.

This clonotype has a count of ten or more. The chain employs TRBV5-1 and TRBJ2-5, with 7 nucleotides matching TRBD2. Germline values: CDR1 SGHRS, CDR2 YFSETQ. V shed 4 bases and J 5 bases; nucleotides not matched to a gene: 8. CDR3 size: 14 residues. In DNA, the CDR3 is TGCGCCAGCAGCCCACGCGGGAGCCGGGAGACCCAGTACTTC. It codes for CASSPRGSRETQYF.

This clonotype was recorded at least ten times. The chain employs TRBV7-9 and TRBJ2-1; D is possibly TRBD1 (5 bases). Germline V gene lookup returns CDR1 SEHNR and CDR2 FQNEAQ (reference sequence). The CDR3 sequence is 18 residues long. V dropped 5 bases and J dropped 0 bases, with 20 bases sitting between them. The CDR3 DNA sequence: TGTGCCAGCAGCCCTAGGGGCAGGAGCCAAAGCTCCTACAATGAGCAGTTCTTC. The encoded protein is CASSPRGRSQSSYNEQFF.

The genes are TRBV21-1 and TRBJ2-7; TRBD1, as called in the table, went unchecked against the DNA. TRBV21-1 is assigned pseudogene status. This CDR3 contains 12 residues. This CDR3 is CASSPRGHEQYF. For the CDR3, the DNA is TGTGCCAGCAGCCCAAGGGGCCACGAGCAGTACTTC.

The V call is TRBV20-1, the J call TRBJ2-7; 12 nucleotides align to TRBD2. Germline lookup yields CDR1 DFQATT and CDR2 SNEGSKA (reference sequence). The CDR3 covers 15 residues. The V and J ends lost 4 bases and 0 bases, in that order; junction bases with no gene match: 4. The CDR3 bases are TGCAGTGCTACCAGACTAGCGGGGGACTCCTACGAGCAGTACTTC. Its translation: CSATRLAGDSYEQYF.

This clonotype has only a few counts. The rearrangement links TRBV5-4 to TRBJ2-3; D is unresolved. The germline CDR1 and CDR2 sequences are SGHNT and YYREEE (reference sequence). V was cut by 4 bases and J by 2 bases, with 11 bases left in between. CDR3 size: 14 residues. CDR3 protein: CASSAKSNTDTQYF. Written as DNA, the CDR3 is TGTGCCAGCAGCGCAAAGTCCAACACAGATACGCAGTATTTT.

This clonotype was counted only a few times. The V call is TRBV20-1, the J call TRBJ2-1; 11 bases map to TRBD2. Looked up from germline, CDR1 is DFQATT and CDR2 is SNEGSKA (reference sequence). The CDR3 length is 17 residues. After removal of 5 bases from V and 7 bases from J, the junction contained 16 bases not matched to a gene. The DNA of the CDR3 is TGCAGTGCTCCGACCACGACTAGCGGGAAAAGGAGGAATGAGCAGTTCTTC. It yields the protein CSAPTTTSGKRRNEQFF.

Many counts were recorded for this clonotype. The V and J genes are TRBV5-1 and TRBJ2-3, with 8 bases lining up with TRBD2. The J segment lost 2 bases and the V segment lost 4 bases, leaving 9 bases of the junction unmatched. The CDR3 runs to 16 residues. CDR1 and CDR2 (germline): SGHRS, YFSETQ. Here the CDR3 reads CASSPSLAGYTDTQYF. The DNA of the CDR3 is TGCGCCAGCAGCCCGTCCTTAGCGGGATACACAGATACGCAGTATTTT. Drawing the rest from reference TRBV5-1 and TRBJ2-3, the complete variable domain is KAGVTQTPRYLIKTRGQQVTLSCSPISGHRSVSWYQQTPGQGLQFLFEYFSETQRNKGNFPGRFSGRQFSNSRSEMNVSTLELGDSALYLCASSPSLAGYTDTQYFGPGTRLTVL.

This clonotype was recorded at least ten times. This chain connects TRBV19 to TRBJ1-6, with D uncertain. The CDR3 extends over 15 amino acids. The germline V and J ends were trimmed by 1 base and 8 bases, with 12 bases remaining between them. In germline, CDR1 is LNHDA, CDR2 SQIVND (reference sequence). This CDR3 reads CASSIVGGVDSPLHF. DNA of the CDR3: TGTGCCAGTAGTATAGTAGGAGGAGTCGATTCACCCCTCCACTTT.

The chain combines TRBV3-1 with TRBJ2-2, with TRBD1 matching 10 bases. Germline trimming cut 6 bases from V and 6 bases from J; bases unmatched to any gene: 10. Germline V lookup: CDR1 LGHDT, CDR2 YNNKEL (reference sequence). The CDR3 has 16 amino acids. CDR3 sequence (DNA): TGTGCCAGCAGTCCCGGCGGGACAGGGGAATCCGGGGAGCTGTTTTTT. Translated: CASSPGGTGESGELFF. The full variable domain, in which reference TRBV3-1 and TRBJ2-2 provide the parts outside the CDR3, is DTAVSQTPKYLVTQMGNDKSIKCEQNLGHDTMYWYKQDSKKFLKIMFSYNNKELIINETVPNRFSPKSPDKAHLNLHINSLELGDSAVYFCASSPGGTGESGELFFGEGSRLTVL.

This clonotype was observed many times. The V gene is TRBV20-1, the J gene TRBJ2-3; tentatively, D is TRBD2 (6 bases). This CDR3 has 15 amino acids. V lost 3 bases and J lost 5, with 18 bases in between. CDR1 is DFQATT, CDR2 SNEGSKA, per germline (reference sequence). CDR3 protein: CSARPGTQLGDTQYF. The CDR3 DNA sequence: TGCAGTGCTAGGCCCGGGACTCAATTGGGAGATACGCAGTATTTT.

This clonotype was observed many times. The V gene is TRBV12-3 or TRBV12-4, the J gene TRBJ1-2; the D gene is possibly TRBD1 (6 bases). The V and J ends lost 2 bases and 4 bases respectively, with 11 bases between them. The CDR3 has 14 residues. The CDR3 DNA is TGTGCCAGCAGTTTAACGGGGGGCATCTATGGCTACACCTTC. Translated: CASSLTGGIYGYTF.

Regarding this clonotype: With a much larger clone just one base away, this may be a read error. The chain employs TRBV20-1 and TRBJ2-2; TRBD1 matches 8 bases. This CDR3 comprises 15 residues. Germline loops: CDR1 DFQATT, CDR2 SNEGSKA (reference sequence). CDR3 sequence: CSARSRTGTPGDLFF. The CDR3 DNA follows: TGCAGTGCTAGATCCCGGACAGGGACCCCCGGGGATCTGTTTTTT.

The V gene is TRBV12-3 or TRBV12-4, the J gene TRBJ2-5; 11 nucleotides match TRBD2. The length of the CDR3 is 17 residues. Trimming at V came to 5 bases and at J to 2 bases, leaving 10 bases not matched to a gene. The CDR3 DNA follows: TGTGCCAGCAGTCTCAAGGCTAGCGGGAGGACGCAAGAGACCCAGTACTTC. This sequence encodes CASSLKASGRTQETQYF.

This clonotype was seen at least ten times. The chain links TRBV18 to TRBJ2-5; unclear D gene. This CDR3 has 14 amino acids. Germline values: CDR1 KGHSH, CDR2 LQKENI. With 1 base removed from V and 2 bases from J, the gap between germline ends came to 8 bases. CDR3 residues: CASSPLPVQETQYF. The CDR3 DNA follows: TGTGCCAGCTCACCACTCCCAGTACAAGAGACCCAGTACTTC.

This clonotype was recorded at least ten times. The rearrangement joins TRBV7-6 to TRBJ1-1; TRBD1 might be the D (6 bases). In germline, CDR1 is SGHVS, CDR2 FNYEAQ. The CDR3 totals 15 residues. V was cut by 1 base and J by 1 base, with 10 bases left in between. The CDR3 sequence is CASSLGTQGNTEAFF. The CDR3 region has the DNA TGTGCCAGCAGCTTAGGGACACAGGGGAACACTGAAGCTTTCTTT.

This clonotype was seen many times. The rearrangement uses TRBV2 and TRBJ1-1; D possibly corresponds to TRBD1 (5 bases). Trimming removed 6 bases from V and 6 bases from J, with 14 bases in between. The CDR3 spans 13 residues. Germline V gives CDR1 SNHLY, CDR2 FYNNEI. This chain's CDR3 is CASSLDRKAEAFF. CDR3 nucleotide sequence: TGTGCCAGCAGCCTCGACAGAAAGGCTGAAGCTTTCTTT.

This clonotype came up many times. The V call is TRBV4-2, the J call TRBJ2-2; D remains unclear. The CDR3 has 14 amino acids. V dropped 0 bases and J dropped 7 bases, with 9 bases sitting between them. Germline CDR1 and CDR2: LGHNA and YNFKEQ. CDR3 loop: CASSQEQANGELFF. CDR3 nucleotide sequence: TGTGCCAGCAGCCAAGAGCAGGCTAACGGGGAGCTGTTTTTT.

This clonotype was counted ten times or more. The chain has TRBV6-5 and TRBJ1-3; D remains unclear. Trimming stripped 8 bases from V and 6 bases from J, with 14 bases between. The CDR3 is 13 amino acids. CDR1 and CDR2 (germline): MNHEY, SVGAGI. This chain's CDR3 is CASSVDGENTIYF. The CDR3, as DNA: TGTGCCAGCTCTGTCGACGGAGAAAACACCATATATTTT.

This clonotype was seen at least ten times. The V gene is TRBV4-2, the J gene TRBJ2-6; 8 bases are a match to TRBD1. Looked up from germline, CDR1 is LGHNA and CDR2 is YNFKEQ. V was pared by 2 bases and J by 2 bases, with 2 bases of the junction left unmatched. This CDR3 contains 16 residues. The CDR3 DNA follows: TGTGCCAGCAGCCAATCGGACAGGGCTGGGGCCAACGTCCTGACTTTC. Translation: CASSQSDRAGANVLTF.

At least ten counts were recorded for this clonotype. The chain couples TRBV5-1 to TRBJ2-7, with 7 bases lining up with TRBD1. CDR1 is SGHRS, CDR2 YFSETQ, per germline. This CDR3 is built from 15 residues. V shed 4 bases, J shed 0 bases, and the junction held 7 bases outside the gene matches. CDR3 DNA sequence: TGCGCCAGCAGCCTCCTCAGGGGGAGCTCCTACGAGCAGTACTTC. Translated, it gives CASSLLRGSSYEQYF. Full variable domain (rest looked up from reference TRBV5-1 and TRBJ2-7): KAGVTQTPRYLIKTRGQQVTLSCSPISGHRSVSWYQQTPGQGLQFLFEYFSETQRNKGNFPGRFSGRQFSNSRSEMNVSTLELGDSALYLCASSLLRGSSYEQYFGPGTRLTVT.

This clonotype was counted ten times or more. DNA of the CDR3: TGTGCCAGCACCTCGGGACAGCTATCCTACGAGCAGTACTTC. Its translation: CASTSGQLSYEQYF. The V call is TRBV7-9, the J call TRBJ2-7; 7 nucleotides match TRBD1. From germline, CDR1 is SEHNR and CDR2 FQNEAQ (reference sequence). V lost 7 bases, J lost 1 base, and 7 bases stayed unmatched. This CDR3 is built from 14 residues.

This clonotype was seen at least ten times. The rearrangement joins TRBV11-2 to TRBJ2-7, with TRBD2 identical over 13 bases. Trimming at V came to 4 bases and at J to 4 bases, leaving 10 bases not matched to a gene. Germline V lookup: CDR1 SGHAT, CDR2 FQNNGV. CDR3 size: 17 residues. CDR3 loop: CASSWTSGSLQEYEQYF. The CDR3 region has the DNA TGTGCCAGCAGCTGGACTAGCGGGAGCCTCCAAGAGTACGAGCAGTACTTC.

This clonotype was seen many times. J is TRBJ1-4 and V is TRBV6-1; TRBD1 might be the D (5 bases). The CDR3 is made up of 18 amino acids. The V gene's germline CDR1 is MNHNS and CDR2 SASEGT. Trimming stripped 0 bases from V and 0 bases from J, with 14 bases between. The chain's CDR3 is CASSEAGVISSTNEKLFF. For the CDR3, the DNA is TGTGCCAGCAGTGAAGCGGGGGTGATTTCGTCAACTAATGAAAAACTGTTTTTT.

This clonotype was observed a handful of times. The chain is built from TRBV10-3 and TRBJ2-3; D tentatively reads TRBD1 or TRBD2 (5 bases each). V lost 2 bases to trimming and J lost 4 bases, with 10 bases between them. Germline CDR1 is ENHRY and CDR2 is SYGVKD. There are 14 residues in the CDR3. For the CDR3, the DNA is TGTGCCATCAGTGAGGTCAGGGACCCAGATACGCAGTATTTT. Translation gives CAISEVRDPDTQYF.

This clonotype was observed many times. The DNA of the CDR3 is TGCAGTGCTAGAGGGACAGGCTCGAACACCGGGGAGCTGTTTTTT. This translates into CSARGTGSNTGELFF. The chain links TRBV20-1 to TRBJ2-2, with 7 bases lining up with TRBD1. This CDR3 region has 15 residues. Germline values: CDR1 DFQATT, CDR2 SNEGSKA (reference sequence). The V segment lost 1 base and the J segment 0 bases; nucleotides outside the gene matches: 2.